The clone carrying this TCR beta chain was seen only a few times. Its antigen is still unknown. Repertoires were generated with immunoSEQ multiplex PCR, while TCRdb's copy carries only in-frame clones and drops some. Found here are roughly 7,000 clones, 78% of them singletons; the top ten hold roughly 8.1%. The V gene end was trimmed by 4 bases and the J gene end by 4 bases; junction bases not matched to a gene: 8. Germline V gene data show CDR1 as MNHEY and CDR2 as SMNVEV (reference sequence). The CDR3 spans 16 residues. Time point noted: newly diagnosed, previously untreated cHL patient sample. These data come from a study of PD-1 blockade in classical Hodgkin lymphoma. Study findings and constraints: Possibly reflecting disease activity or prior therapy, repertoire differences have causes that remain undefined.

The chain has TRBV27 and TRBJ2-3, with 10 bases lining up with TRBD1. The sequenced sample was peripheral blood mononuclear cells (PBMCs). The sequence derives from a human donor with classical Hodgkin lymphoma. CDR3 sequence reads: CASSSPGQGNSDTQYF. The CDR3 nucleotides read TGTGCCAGCAGTTCACCGGGACAGGGGAATTCAGATACGCAGTATTTT.